The clone carrying this T cell receptor (beta chain) was picked up one time. Authors' analysis steps: The authors estimated nucleated cell counts from reference gene primer amplification. Sequencing used immunoSEQ multiplex PCR; TCRdb keeps in-frame clones, though not all of them. The V and J calls and clone size are taken from that table; D and trimming were inferred from the DNA. This table has some 110,000 clones, about three quarters appearing once. The sample is drawn from a study of blood T cell repertoires in COVID-19. Study context: COVID-19 samples, acute and convalescent, were from the United States, Italy and Spain. The analysed material was cDNA or gDNA that came from T cells, B-cell-depleted T cells, or PBMCs.

This CDR3 spans 16 amino acids. The V gene end was trimmed by 9 bases and the J gene end by 0 bases; junction bases not matched to a gene: 10. The germline CDR1 and CDR2 sequences are LNHDA and SQIVND (reference sequence). This TCR was sampled from a woman between 70 and 85 years old with acute or convalescent COVID-19. The chain employs TRBV19 and TRBJ2-3; 9 bases match TRBD2. Sequenced material: peripheral blood. As DNA, the CDR3 is TGTGCCAGCGGGATGGCGGGGGGGCTGAGCACAGATACGCAGTATTTT. Its translation is CASGMAGGLSTDTQYF.